The rows below give T cell receptor beta chains drawn from one sample of a study of T cells after yellow fever vaccination. TCRdb re-derived calls from the 5' RACE reads in MiXCR, one entry per CDR3 protein. The sample comprises 140,000 to 150,000 distinct CDR3 sequences, under 8% of which are singletons, and more than 0.6% rests with the top ten. The specimen was CD4+ T cells sorted from PBMCs, collected 10 days after the yellow fever booster vaccination. All receptors come from a man aged 25 to 40 who received the YFV17D yellow fever vaccine. Both conserved end residues are part of each CDR3. Fields, in order: CDR3 DNA, CDR3 protein, D gene, clone size, J gene, V gene. A D gene is named only where the DNA matches it firmly. A row's size may be missing; if present it is once, few, many or a size class.

TGTGCCAGCAGCTTAAGTGGGGATACGCAGTATTTT,CASSLSGDTQYF,NA,many,TRBJ2-3,TRBV7-2
TGCAGCGTTGTGCGACTAGCGGGATACGAGCAGTACTTC,CSVVRLAGYEQYF,TRBD2,few,TRBJ2-7,TRBV29-1
TGTGCCAGCAGCCGGGTCGTGAATGAGCAGTTCTTC,CASSRVVNEQFF,NA,many,TRBJ2-1,TRBV7-2
TGTGCCAGCAGTCGGAGTAGCGGGAGTGTGTACAATGAGCAGTTCTTC,CASSRSSGSVYNEQFF,TRBD2,many,TRBJ2-1,TRBV6-2/TRBV6-3
TGTGCTAGCAGCAGAGACCGGGCCAGTGAAGCTTTCTTT,CASSRDRASEAFF,NA,many,TRBJ1-1,TRBV7-7
TGTGCCAGCAGCTTCCCGTACAGGGGAGAGTCCGAGCAGTACTTC,CASSFPYRGESEQYF,TRBD1,NA,TRBJ2-7,TRBV7-9
TGTGCCAGCAGTTACATGCGGGGTTACAATGAGCAGTTCTTC,CASSYMRGYNEQFF,NA,many,TRBJ2-1,TRBV6-2/TRBV6-3
TGTGCCACCAGCACGCTAGCGGGAGAGATAGAGCAGTACTTC,CATSTLAGEIEQYF,TRBD2,many,TRBJ2-7,TRBV15
TGCAGCGTTGAAGGGGTCGATGAGCAGTTCTTC,CSVEGVDEQFF,NA,many,TRBJ2-1,TRBV29-1
TGTGCCTGGAGTGTAGCGGGGGGCTCCTACAATGAGCAGTTCTTC,CAWSVAGGSYNEQFF,TRBD2,few,TRBJ2-1,TRBV30
TGTGCCAGCAGCTTAAACCTTGGTGCTGGCTACACCTTC,CASSLNLGAGYTF,NA,NA,TRBJ1-2,TRBV7-2
TGTGCCAGCGGACTAGCGGGAGCCACCGGGGAGCTGTTTTTT,CASGLAGATGELFF,TRBD2,many,TRBJ2-2,TRBV7-2
TGTGCCAGCAGCTTAGGGCGGTCCAACTACGAGCAGTACTTC,CASSLGRSNYEQYF,NA,many,TRBJ2-7,TRBV7-2
TGCAGCGGGAGGAGGGACAATGAGCAGTTCTTC,CSGRRDNEQFF,NA,many,TRBJ2-1,TRBV29-1
TGTGCCAGCAGCTTAGCGGGTGAAAACATTCAGTACTTC,CASSLAGENIQYF,NA,few,TRBJ2-4,TRBV7-9
TGCAGTGCTAGCGTTTCGGGGGGCAACGAGCAGTACTTC,CSASVSGGNEQYF,NA,many,TRBJ2-7,TRBV20-1
TGCAGCGTTTATGGGGGACGCTCCTACAATGAGCAGTTCTTC,CSVYGGRSYNEQFF,NA,many,TRBJ2-1,TRBV29-1
TGCAGCGTTGACGTTCTCGACACCGGGGAGCTGTTTTTT,CSVDVLDTGELFF,NA,many,TRBJ2-2,TRBV29-1
TGCAGCGTCCTAGGGCCTAACTATGGCTACACCTTC,CSVLGPNYGYTF,NA,many,TRBJ1-2,TRBV29-1
TGCGCCAGCAGCGGGAATAGCGGAGAGAACTACAATGAGCAGTTCTTC,CASSGNSGENYNEQFF,NA,few,TRBJ2-1,TRBV5-1
TGTGCCAGCATGGGGACCAACACTGAAGCTTTCTTT,CASMGTNTEAFF,NA,NA,TRBJ1-1,TRBV25-1
TGCAGTGCTAAAAGCGGGACTCTGGCAGATACGCAGTATTTT,CSAKSGTLADTQYF,TRBD2,many,TRBJ2-3,TRBV20-1
TGTGCCGCGGCTAGCGGGTCCTACGAGCAGTACTTC,CAAASGSYEQYF,TRBD2,many,TRBJ2-7,TRBV3-1
TGCGCCAGCAGCCAAGATATCGGGCCGGGGGAGCCCCAGCATTTT,CASSQDIGPGEPQHF,NA,many,TRBJ1-5,TRBV4-3
TGTGCCAGCAGCCGAAGCGGGAGGATACCCTACGAGCAGTACTTC,CASSRSGRIPYEQYF,TRBD2,many,TRBJ2-7,TRBV5-5
TGTGCCAGCAGCCCCGACAGGGGTGTCGGAGGCTACACCTTC,CASSPDRGVGGYTF,TRBD1,many,TRBJ1-2,TRBV4-2
TGTGCCAGCAGTAGAGGGATACCACTCGGGGATACGCAGTATTTT,CASSRGIPLGDTQYF,NA,many,TRBJ2-3,TRBV6-2/TRBV6-3
TGCAGTGCTAGAGATTCCGGGACAGGGTCCAACGAGCAGTACTTC,CSARDSGTGSNEQYF,TRBD1,many,TRBJ2-7,TRBV20-1
TGCGCCAGCAGCTTGGATACGAACACCGGGGAGCTGTTTTTT,CASSLDTNTGELFF,NA,many,TRBJ2-2,TRBV5-1
TGTGCCAGCAGCCTGGACCCCTACAATGAGCAGTTCTTC,CASSLDPYNEQFF,NA,many,TRBJ2-1,TRBV3-1
TGTGCCAGCAGCTTAGGTAGGGCTAGCTTGAGGTACGAGCAGTACTTC,CASSLGRASLRYEQYF,NA,few,TRBJ2-7,TRBV7-2
TGCAGTGCTAAAGGACTAGCGGGAGCAGATACGCAGTATTTT,CSAKGLAGADTQYF,TRBD2,many,TRBJ2-3,TRBV20-1
TGCGCCAGCAGCATAGCGGGAGGTAGACTCAATGAGAAGTTCTTC,CASSIAGGRLNEKFF,TRBD2,many,TRBJ2-1,TRBV5-1
TGCGCCAGCAGCTTGGCAGGGACTAGCGGGCAAGAGACCCAGTACTTC,CASSLAGTSGQETQYF,TRBD2,many,TRBJ2-5,TRBV5-1
TGTGCCAGCTCCATCAGCAGGGGGCTTCAGCCCCAGCATTTT,CASSISRGLQPQHF,TRBD1,many,TRBJ1-5,TRBV6-1
TGTGCCAGCAGACTAGCGGGAACGGTGTACGAGCAGTACTTC,CASRLAGTVYEQYF,TRBD2,many,TRBJ2-7,TRBV12-3/TRBV12-4
TGTGCCAGCAGGTACCGGGACACCGTGGAGACCCAGTACTTC,CASRYRDTVETQYF,NA,many,TRBJ2-5,TRBV12-3/TRBV12-4
TGTGCCATCAGCACAGGGGGGACATACAATGAGCAGTTCTTC,CAISTGGTYNEQFF,TRBD1,many,TRBJ2-1,TRBV10-3
TGCAGTATTCAAGACAGGGGCCACGAGCAGTACTTC,CSIQDRGHEQYF,TRBD1,many,TRBJ2-7,TRBV20-1
TGTGCCAGCAGCTTAGCGAGGGTAGCGGGAGCGACGCAGTATTTT,CASSLARVAGATQYF,TRBD2,many,TRBJ2-3,TRBV7-8
TGTGCCAGCAGCCGTAGGAGCCGGGGGGGAGGCTCCTACAATGAGCAGTTCTTC,CASSRRSRGGGSYNEQFF,TRBD2,many,TRBJ2-1,TRBV5-6
TGTGCCACCAGCCTAGCTCCCCTCTTAACCAACGTCCTGACTTTC,CATSLAPLLTNVLTF,NA,many,TRBJ2-6,TRBV15
TGTGCCAGCAGCTTTGGACAGGGGGTCGGGGAGCTGTTTTTT,CASSFGQGVGELFF,TRBD1,NA,TRBJ2-2,TRBV5-5
TGCGCCAGCAGTGAGTCCTCTATTACCGATACGCAGTATTTT,CASSESSITDTQYF,NA,many,TRBJ2-3,TRBV10-2
TGTGCCAGCTCACCAGCGGGAAGGGACTATGGCTACACCTTC,CASSPAGRDYGYTF,NA,many,TRBJ1-2,TRBV18
TGTGCCAGCAATCCTGGTCCGCGAGGTCAAAACATTCAGTACTTC,CASNPGPRGQNIQYF,NA,many,TRBJ2-4,TRBV6-2/TRBV6-3
TGTGCCCATAAGAACTATGGCTACACCTTC,CAHKNYGYTF,NA,NA,TRBJ1-2,TRBV30
TGCAGTGCCGAAGAGGGAGGGGCAGCTTCCTACAATGAGCAGTTCTTC,CSAEEGGAASYNEQFF,TRBD2,NA,TRBJ2-1,TRBV20-1
TGTGCCAGCAGCTTAGACACTGAAGCTTTCTTT,CASSLDTEAFF,NA,many,TRBJ1-1,TRBV7-2
TGCGCCAGCAGCCATAGAGACGGGACCGGGGAGCTGTTTTTT,CASSHRDGTGELFF,NA,NA,TRBJ2-2,TRBV4-3
TGTGCCAGCAGCTTGGATGTAGCGGGAGGCCTTCAACGGATCAATGAGCAGTTCTTC,CASSLDVAGGLQRINEQFF,TRBD2,many,TRBJ2-1,TRBV5-4
TGTGCCAGCAGCTTAGCGCGGACAGGGTGGGACTATGGCTACACCTTC,CASSLARTGWDYGYTF,TRBD1,NA,TRBJ1-2,TRBV7-2